A selection of T cell receptor beta chains follows, all from one sample in a study of T cell changes during pregnancy in multiple sclerosis. Sequenced by immunoSEQ multiplex PCR; TCRdb stores in-frame clones only, minus some. The sample includes under 95,000 clones, 85% to 95% of them seen just once. This specimen consisted of peripheral blood, obtained in the second trimester of pregnancy. The receptors shown here come from a female donor in good health, enrolled as a control in a pregnancy study. The CDR3 runs from the conserved cysteine through the conserved F or W. The D gene is left open where the match is weak. Expanded clones are given a class, and other clones once, few, many or no size at all.

j_gene: TRBJ1-4
d_gene: TRBD1
abundance: .
v_gene: TRBV2
CDR3aa: CASSDRDRIGKLFF
CDR3nt: TGTGCCAGCAGTGATAGGGACAGGATCGGAAAACTGTTTTTT

j_gene: TRBJ2-2
d_gene: .
abundance: .
v_gene: TRBV27
CDR3aa: CASSLRVGGTNTGELFF
CDR3nt: TGTGCCAGCAGTTTAAGAGTCGGCGGGACGAACACCGGGGAGCTGTTTTTT

j_gene: TRBJ2-1
d_gene: TRBD1
abundance: .
v_gene: TRBV11-3
CDR3aa: CASSLGGQAKKQFF
CDR3nt: TGTGCCAGCAGCTTAGGAGGACAGGCAAAAAAGCAGTTCTTC

j_gene: TRBJ2-1
d_gene: .
abundance: .
v_gene: TRBV6-6
CDR3aa: CASSSPYEQFF
CDR3nt: TGTGCCAGCAGTTCCCCTTATGAGCAGTTCTTC

j_gene: TRBJ2-1
d_gene: TRBD2
abundance: .
v_gene: TRBV19
CDR3aa: CASLAGAYNEQFF
CDR3nt: TGTGCCAGTCTAGCGGGAGCCTACAATGAGCAGTTCTTC

j_gene: TRBJ2-7
d_gene: TRBD2
abundance: .
v_gene: TRBV7-9
CDR3aa: CASSPAGGSYEQYF
CDR3nt: TGTGCCAGCAGCCCAGCGGGAGGGTCCTACGAGCAGTACTTC

j_gene: TRBJ2-5
d_gene: TRBD1
abundance: .
v_gene: TRBV7-9
CDR3aa: CASSSGQTPQETQYF
CDR3nt: TGTGCCAGCAGCTCGGGACAGACCCCCCAAGAGACCCAGTACTTC

j_gene: TRBJ2-7
d_gene: .
abundance: .
v_gene: TRBV5-1
CDR3aa: CASSSGLLEQYF
CDR3nt: TGCGCCAGCAGCTCCGGACTGCTCGAGCAGTACTTC

j_gene: TRBJ2-7
d_gene: TRBD1
abundance: .
v_gene: TRBV13
CDR3aa: CASSSPGNFRDRADEQYF
CDR3nt: TGTGCCAGCAGTTCCCCGGGGAATTTCAGGGACAGGGCTGACGAGCAGTACTTC

j_gene: TRBJ2-3
d_gene: .
abundance: once
v_gene: TRBV5-6
CDR3aa: CASSFLANPTDTQYF
CDR3nt: TGTGCCAGCAGCTTTCTAGCGAACCCCACAGATACGCAGTATTTT

j_gene: TRBJ2-3
d_gene: .
abundance: .
v_gene: TRBV15
CDR3aa: CATSRPKAGTDTQYF
CDR3nt: TGTGCCACCAGCAGACCTAAAGCGGGCACAGATACGCAGTATTTT

j_gene: TRBJ2-4
d_gene: .
abundance: .
v_gene: TRBV6-5
CDR3aa: CASSPLTGVIGIQYF
CDR3nt: TGTGCCAGCAGTCCCTTGACAGGCGTCATCGGCATTCAGTACTTC

j_gene: TRBJ2-7
d_gene: .
abundance: .
v_gene: TRBV30
CDR3aa: CAWALGRGSSYEQYF
CDR3nt: TGTGCCTGGGCCCTGGGCAGGGGAAGTTCCTACGAGCAGTACTTC

j_gene: TRBJ1-2
d_gene: .
abundance: few
v_gene: TRBV19
CDR3aa: CASSMETANYGYTF
CDR3nt: TGTGCCAGTAGTATGGAAACAGCTAACTATGGCTACACCTTC

j_gene: TRBJ2-2
d_gene: TRBD1
abundance: .
v_gene: TRBV6-4
CDR3aa: CASNPTGDGTGELFF
CDR3nt: TGTGCCAGCAACCCGACAGGGGACGGCACCGGGGAGCTGTTTTTT

j_gene: TRBJ1-6
d_gene: .
abundance: .
v_gene: TRBV4-1
CDR3aa: CASSQDSSKDNSPLHF
CDR3nt: TGCGCCAGCAGCCAAGATTCCAGTAAAGATAATTCACCCCTCCACTTT

j_gene: TRBJ2-3
d_gene: .
abundance: .
v_gene: TRBV19
CDR3aa: CASSIAGPTADTQYF
CDR3nt: TGTGCCAGTAGTATTGCGGGGCCAACAGCGGATACGCAGTATTTT

j_gene: TRBJ2-2
d_gene: .
abundance: .
v_gene: TRBV15
CDR3aa: CATSSAPGVDTGELFF
CDR3nt: TGTGCCACCAGCAGTGCACCAGGGGTCGACACCGGGGAGCTGTTTTTT

j_gene: TRBJ2-2
d_gene: TRBD2
abundance: .
v_gene: TRBV2
CDR3aa: CASSQREGYIGELFF
CDR3nt: TGTGCCAGCAGCCAGCGGGAGGGCTATATCGGGGAGCTGTTTTTT

j_gene: TRBJ2-3
d_gene: .
abundance: .
v_gene: TRBV28
CDR3aa: CASSLADHRGSGYF
CDR3nt: TGTGCCAGCAGTCTAGCGGATCACAGGGGGTCGGGGTATTTT

j_gene: TRBJ2-5
d_gene: TRBD2
abundance: .
v_gene: TRBV9
CDR3aa: CASSVASGRVTQETQYF
CDR3nt: TGTGCCAGCAGCGTAGCGAGCGGGAGGGTAACCCAAGAGACCCAGTACTTC

j_gene: TRBJ1-1
d_gene: .
abundance: .
v_gene: TRBV5-1
CDR3aa: CASSFLPPQRSMNTEAFF
CDR3nt: TGCGCCAGCAGCTTTCTCCCCCCCCAGCGATCCATGAACACTGAAGCTTTCTTT

j_gene: TRBJ1-5
d_gene: .
abundance: .
v_gene: TRBV28
CDR3aa: CASSLTGLGDQPQHF
CDR3nt: TGTGCCAGCAGTTTAACGGGACTAGGCGATCAGCCCCAGCATTTT

j_gene: TRBJ1-1
d_gene: TRBD1
abundance: .
v_gene: TRBV4-1
CDR3aa: CASSRTGPNTEAFF
CDR3nt: TGCGCCAGCAGCCGGACAGGGCCTAACACTGAAGCTTTCTTT

j_gene: TRBJ2-1
d_gene: TRBD2
abundance: .
v_gene: TRBV5-4
CDR3aa: CASSLAAGGDYNEQFF
CDR3nt: TGTGCCAGCAGCTTGGCCGCGGGGGGGGATTACAATGAGCAGTTCTTC

j_gene: TRBJ1-1
d_gene: .
abundance: .
v_gene: TRBV7-9
CDR3aa: CATSVKPRTDSLMNTEAFF
CDR3nt: TGTGCCACGTCAGTCAAGCCCAGGACAGACAGCCTTATGAACACTGAAGCTTTCTTT

j_gene: TRBJ2-7
d_gene: TRBD1
abundance: .
v_gene: TRBV5-1
CDR3aa: CASSLATGAEYEQYF
CDR3nt: TGCGCCAGCAGCTTGGCCACAGGGGCCGAATACGAGCAGTACTTC

j_gene: TRBJ2-7
d_gene: TRBD2
abundance: .
v_gene: TRBV6-1
CDR3aa: CASRDSSGIYEQYF
CDR3nt: TGTGCCAGCAGGGACTCTAGCGGGATCTACGAGCAGTACTTC

j_gene: TRBJ2-7
d_gene: .
abundance: .
v_gene: TRBV6-1
CDR3aa: CASSGATEFYEQYF
CDR3nt: TGTGCCAGCAGTGGCGCGACAGAGTTCTACGAGCAGTACTTC

j_gene: TRBJ2-3
d_gene: TRBD2
abundance: .
v_gene: TRBV6-1
CDR3aa: CASSELAGADTQYF
CDR3nt: TGTGCCAGCAGTGAACTAGCGGGAGCAGATACGCAGTATTTT

j_gene: TRBJ2-5
d_gene: TRBD2
abundance: .
v_gene: TRBV7-8
CDR3aa: CASSFLAGIGETQYF
CDR3nt: TGTGCCAGCAGCTTCCTAGCGGGGATAGGGGAGACCCAGTACTTC

j_gene: TRBJ2-7
d_gene: .
abundance: .
v_gene: TRBV7-8
CDR3aa: CASSPGAYEQYF
CDR3nt: TGTGCCAGCAGCCCGGGGGCCTACGAGCAGTACTTC

j_gene: TRBJ2-7
d_gene: TRBD1
abundance: .
v_gene: TRBV11-2
CDR3aa: CASSPDRGGYEQYF
CDR3nt: TGTGCCAGCAGCCCCGACAGGGGTGGCTACGAGCAGTACTTC

j_gene: TRBJ2-7
d_gene: .
abundance: .
v_gene: TRBV28
CDR3aa: CASSRQLRGLYEQYF
CDR3nt: TGTGCCAGCAGTCGGCAATTACGGGGGTTGTACGAGCAGTACTTC

j_gene: TRBJ2-3
d_gene: TRBD2
abundance: once
v_gene: TRBV9
CDR3aa: CASSEIAGSTDTQYF
CDR3nt: TGTGCCAGCAGCGAAATAGCGGGAAGCACAGATACGCAGTATTTT

j_gene: TRBJ2-7
d_gene: TRBD2
abundance: once
v_gene: TRBV6-1
CDR3aa: CASSEGARTSGTYEQYF
CDR3nt: TGTGCCAGCAGTGAAGGAGCCCGGACTAGCGGAACCTACGAGCAGTACTTC

j_gene: TRBJ2-5
d_gene: TRBD1
abundance: .
v_gene: TRBV5-1
CDR3aa: CASSPGQGTGTQYF
CDR3nt: TGCGCCAGCAGCCCGGGACAGGGAACGGGGACCCAGTACTTC

j_gene: TRBJ2-1
d_gene: TRBD2
abundance: .
v_gene: TRBV6-1
CDR3aa: CASRGLAGGYNEQFF
CDR3nt: TGTGCCAGCAGGGGACTAGCGGGAGGCTACAATGAGCAGTTCTTC

j_gene: TRBJ2-5
d_gene: TRBD2
abundance: .
v_gene: TRBV5-1
CDR3aa: CASSLAGPWEETQYF
CDR3nt: TGCGCCAGCAGTCTAGCGGGACCCTGGGAAGAGACCCAGTACTTC

j_gene: TRBJ2-3
d_gene: .
abundance: once
v_gene: TRBV7-9
CDR3aa: CASTGLSTDTQYF
CDR3nt: TGTGCCAGCACCGGACTTAGCACAGATACGCAGTATTTT

j_gene: TRBJ2-4
d_gene: .
abundance: once
v_gene: TRBV30
CDR3aa: CAWSLQGYRPRLLAKNIQYF
CDR3nt: TGTGCCTGGAGTCTTCAGGGTTATCGACCTCGGCTTTTAGCCAAAAACATTCAGTACTTC

j_gene: TRBJ2-1
d_gene: .
abundance: .
v_gene: TRBV10-3
CDR3aa: CAIGGTSYNEQFF
CDR3nt: TGTGCCATCGGTGGGACATCCTACAATGAGCAGTTCTTC

j_gene: TRBJ2-3
d_gene: .
abundance: .
v_gene: TRBV7-9
CDR3aa: CASSLSSSTDTQYF
CDR3nt: TGTGCCAGCAGCTTATCCTCTAGCACAGATACGCAGTATTTT

j_gene: TRBJ1-3
d_gene: TRBD1
abundance: .
v_gene: TRBV30
CDR3aa: CAWRGQFSGNTIYF
CDR3nt: TGTGCCTGGAGGGGACAGTTCTCTGGAAACACCATATATTTT

j_gene: TRBJ2-7
d_gene: TRBD1
abundance: .
v_gene: TRBV5-6
CDR3aa: CASSRDRSYEQYF
CDR3nt: TGTGCCAGCAGCCGGGACAGATCCTACGAGCAGTACTTC

j_gene: TRBJ2-5
d_gene: TRBD2
abundance: .
v_gene: TRBV5-4
CDR3aa: CASSLAGTRRETQYF
CDR3nt: TGTGCCAGCAGCTTGGCCGGGACTAGAAGAGAGACCCAGTACTTC

j_gene: TRBJ1-1
d_gene: .
abundance: .
v_gene: TRBV5-1
CDR3aa: CASSMTGMNTEAFF
CDR3nt: TGCGCCAGCAGCATGACAGGTATGAACACTGAAGCTTTCTTT

j_gene: TRBJ2-6
d_gene: TRBD2
abundance: .
v_gene: TRBV19
CDR3aa: CASSSGLAGYSGANVLTF
CDR3nt: TGTGCCAGTAGTTCCGGACTAGCGGGTTACTCTGGGGCCAACGTCCTGACTTTC

j_gene: TRBJ2-2
d_gene: .
abundance: .
v_gene: TRBV9
CDR3aa: CASSADFGELFF
CDR3nt: TGTGCCAGCAGCGCCGACTTCGGGGAGCTGTTTTTT

j_gene: TRBJ2-7
d_gene: TRBD2
abundance: .
v_gene: TRBV5-4
CDR3aa: CASSLDAAGGVHEQYF
CDR3nt: TGTGCCAGCAGCTTGGACGCTGCGGGAGGGGTTCACGAGCAGTACTTC

j_gene: TRBJ2-5
d_gene: TRBD2
abundance: once
v_gene: TRBV28
CDR3aa: CASSASGTQETQYF
CDR3nt: TGTGCCAGCAGTGCTAGCGGGACCCAAGAGACCCAGTACTTC

j_gene: TRBJ1-1
d_gene: TRBD1
abundance: .
v_gene: TRBV6-1
CDR3aa: CASSEQGVNTEAFF
CDR3nt: TGTGCCAGCAGTGAACAGGGGGTGAACACTGAAGCTTTCTTT

j_gene: TRBJ2-1
d_gene: TRBD2
abundance: .
v_gene: TRBV13
CDR3aa: CASSRIAGAINEQFF
CDR3nt: TGTGCCAGCAGTAGAATAGCGGGAGCGATCAATGAGCAGTTCTTC

j_gene: TRBJ2-7
d_gene: .
abundance: .
v_gene: TRBV5-6
CDR3aa: CASSSEQGMIYEQYF
CDR3nt: TGTGCCAGCAGCTCCGAACAGGGAATGATCTACGAGCAGTACTTC

j_gene: TRBJ1-1
d_gene: TRBD1
abundance: .
v_gene: TRBV5-1
CDR3aa: CASRPPGQQGGEAFF
CDR3nt: TGCGCCAGCAGACCCCCGGGACAGCAGGGGGGTGAAGCTTTCTTT

j_gene: TRBJ2-7
d_gene: .
abundance: .
v_gene: TRBV7-9
CDR3aa: CASSLRQGEQYF
CDR3nt: TGTGCCAGCAGCTTAAGGCAGGGCGAGCAGTACTTC

j_gene: TRBJ2-3
d_gene: .
abundance: .
v_gene: TRBV29-1
CDR3aa: CSVEDGGRGGTDTQYF
CDR3nt: TGCAGCGTTGAAGATGGAGGGCGGGGAGGCACAGATACGCAGTATTTT

j_gene: TRBJ2-5
d_gene: TRBD2
abundance: .
v_gene: TRBV4-1
CDR3aa: CASSQEPGLVQETQYF
CDR3nt: TGCGCCAGCAGCCAGGAACCGGGACTAGTCCAAGAGACCCAGTACTTC

j_gene: TRBJ1-2
d_gene: TRBD1
abundance: .
v_gene: TRBV6-1
CDR3aa: CATDRQGRGYTF
CDR3nt: TGTGCCACCGATAGACAGGGCCGTGGCTACACCTTC

j_gene: TRBJ2-5
d_gene: .
abundance: .
v_gene: TRBV2
CDR3aa: CASSAVSQETQYF
CDR3nt: TGTGCCAGCAGTGCGGTTTCCCAAGAGACCCAGTACTTC